Included here is one T cell receptor beta chain sequence, with context. No antigen is known for it. The table came from immunoSEQ multiplex PCR; TCRdb's copy has only in-frame clones and leaves some out. The sample holds a few million clones, approximately 96% seen once. The sample originates from a study of shared clonotypes between healthy human individuals. Study overall: Samples came from a couple of female and a few male donors aged 18 to 49. Findings of the study overall: Around 5% was the fraction of naive CD4 clonotypes found shared across several donors. Generation probability values for non-shared clonotypes were lower than those for clonotypes shared by all four donors. Rarefaction curves obtained for sorted subsets showed sequencing incomplete despite large depth.

The CDR3 has 15 residues. J lost 8 bases, V lost 5 bases, and 7 bases had no gene match. Germline V CDR1 and CDR2: SEHNR, FQNEAQ (reference sequence). The gene calls are TRBV7-9 and TRBJ1-4, with TRBD1 identical over 11 bases. Material: naive CD4+ T cells sorted from blood. The subset: CD45RA+ positively selected. This receptor was obtained from a man aged 18 to 29 in good health. The DNA of the CDR3 is TGTGCCAGCAGCAAGGACAGGGGGCAGGAGGAAAAACTGTTTTTT. Translated, it gives CASSKDRGQEEKLFF.